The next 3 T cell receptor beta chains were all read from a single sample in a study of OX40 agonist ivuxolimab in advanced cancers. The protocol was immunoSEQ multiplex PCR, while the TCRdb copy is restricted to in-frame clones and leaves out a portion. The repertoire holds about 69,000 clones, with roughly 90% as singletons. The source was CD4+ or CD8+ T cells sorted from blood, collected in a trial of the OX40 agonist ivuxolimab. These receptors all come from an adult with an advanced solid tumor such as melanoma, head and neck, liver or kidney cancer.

DNA of the CDR3: TGTGCCAGCAGTGAAGCGTTGGGTAGCAATCAGCCCCAGCATTTT. Its protein is CASSEALGSNQPQHF. The chain links TRBV6-1 to TRBJ1-5, with unresolved D. The CDR3 loop spans 15 amino acids. With 0 bases removed from V and 0 bases from J, the gap between germline ends came to 6 bases. CDR1 is MNHNS and CDR2 is SASEGT in the germline V gene.

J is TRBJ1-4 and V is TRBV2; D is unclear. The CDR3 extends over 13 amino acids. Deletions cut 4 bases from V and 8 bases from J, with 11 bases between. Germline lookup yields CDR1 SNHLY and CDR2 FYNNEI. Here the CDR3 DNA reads TGTGCCAGCAGTGGGGAGATTGACGAAAAACTGTTTTTT. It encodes CASSGEIDEKLFF.

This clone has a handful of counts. This CDR3 reads CSVRVGSSTDTQYF. The CDR3 nucleotides are TGCAGCGTTCGGGTGGGTAGTTCCACAGATACGCAGTATTTT. The chain combines TRBV29-1 with TRBJ2-3; D unclear. The V end lost 5 bases, the J end lost 2 bases, and 14 bases lay between the germline ends. Germline V lookup: CDR1 SQVTM, CDR2 ANQGSEA. The CDR3 totals 14 residues.